This entry lists 31 T cell receptor beta chains sequenced from one sample in a study of cytomegalovirus exposure and HLA in healthy donors. Profiled with immunoSEQ multiplex PCR; TCRdb holds only in-frame clones, not every one. The sample contains some 150,000 clones, approximately 90% of which appear only once. The sequenced sample consisted of PBMCs. These receptors originate from a man aged 18 to 29 in good health and CMV-seronegative.

V and J are TRBV7-2 and TRBJ2-7; 7 nucleotides line up with TRBD2. The CDR3 is made up of 15 amino acids. From germline, CDR1 is SGHTA and CDR2 FQGNSA. V dropped 6 bases and J dropped 0; count of bases not matched to a gene: 8. The CDR3 DNA reads as TGTGCCAGCAGACCCCGACTAGCCCGCTCCTACGAGCAGTACGTC. Encoded protein: CASRPRLARSYEQYV.

There are a few counts of this clone. The chain couples TRBV7-8 to TRBJ2-7; 11 bases are shared with TRBD1. This CDR3 has 14 amino acids. Germline assignment: CDR1 SGHVS and CDR2 FQNEAQ. V trimming: 1 base; J trimming: 4 bases; junction bases outside the gene matches: 0. CDR3 bases: TGTGCCAGCAGCTTAGGGGACAGGGGGTACGAGCAGTACGTC. Translating gives CASSLGDRGYEQYV.

This sequence joins TRBV14 and TRBJ2-2; TRBD2 aligns across 11 bases. This CDR3 has 16 residues. V trimming: 1 base; J trimming: 4 bases; junction bases outside the gene matches: 2. Germline V gene lookup returns CDR1 SGHDN and CDR2 FVKESK. CDR3 amino acids: CASSQVSGRATGELFF. Written as DNA, the CDR3 is TGTGCCAGCAGCCAAGTTAGCGGGAGGGCCACCGGGGAGCTGTTTTTT.

V usage is TRBV5-1 and J usage is TRBJ2-2; perhaps TRBD1 as D (6 bases). The CDR3 is 16 residues long. V gave up 2 bases and J gave up 1 base, with 12 bases separating them. CDR1 is SGHRS and CDR2 is YFSETQ in the germline V gene. The CDR3 loop reads CASSFQGPKNTGELFF. DNA of the CDR3: TGCGCCAGCAGCTTCCAGGGGCCAAAGAACACCGGGGAGCTGTTTTTT.

The chain combines TRBV2 with TRBJ2-1; a weak D match, TRBD2 (6 bases). The V gene's germline CDR1 is SNHLY and CDR2 FYNNEI. The CDR3 extends over 19 amino acids. Trimming took off 0 bases at V and 5 bases at J, with 23 bases between the two ends. The DNA of the CDR3 is TGTGCCAGCAGTGAAGCGCGGGGTAGCGGAGTTCCCGCCGACAATGAGCAGTTCTTC. This codes for CASSEARGSGVPADNEQFF.

Only one count was recorded for this clone. The chain couples TRBV5-1 to TRBJ2-7, with 10 positions matching TRBD1. Germline lookup yields CDR1 SGHRS and CDR2 YFSETQ. The CDR3 has 15 residues. Germline trimming cut 4 bases from V and 4 bases from J; bases unmatched to any gene: 8. In DNA, the CDR3 is TGCGCCAGCAGCCCCCCGGACAGGGGGGGATACGAGCAGTACTTC. Protein sequence: CASSPPDRGGYEQYF.

V is TRBV6-1 and J is TRBJ1-2; 7 nucleotides agree with TRBD1. Trimming cost V 8 bases and J 4 bases; bases outside gene matches: 13. Germline V gene data show CDR1 as MNHNS and CDR2 as SASEGT. This CDR3 has 15 residues. The CDR3 region has the DNA TGTGCCAGCTTCGGGAAGGGGGCGAAGCCCTATGGCTACACCTTC. Its translation: CASFGKGAKPYGYTF.

The chain employs TRBV7-9 and TRBJ2-5; D may be TRBD1 (5 bases). V shed 2 bases and J shed 0 bases, with 13 bases lying between them. The length of the CDR3 is 16 residues. CDR1 SEHNR and CDR2 FQNEAQ come from the germline V gene (reference sequence). The CDR3 protein is CASSLFQGLYQETQYF. The CDR3 DNA reads TGTGCCAGCAGCTTATTCCAGGGCCTGTACCAAGAGACCCAGTACTTC.

J is TRBJ1-2 and V is TRBV7-8; TRBD1 matches 10 bases. With 4 bases clipped from V and 5 bases from J, the junction kept 10 bases outside the gene matches. The CDR3 extends over 16 amino acids. The germline gives CDR1 SGHVS, CDR2 FQNEAQ. CDR3 DNA: TGTGCCAGCAGCTCGACACTAGGGACAGGGGTATATGGCTACACCTTC. Its translation: CASSSTLGTGVYGYTF.

The chain joins TRBV7-6 to TRBJ2-5, with 9 positions matching TRBD2. Trimming at V came to 5 bases and at J to 7 bases, leaving 11 bases not matched to a gene. There are 15 residues in the CDR3. Germline CDR1 and CDR2: SGHVS and FNYEAQ. CDR3 nucleotides: TGTGCCAGCAGCCTAAGACTAGCGGCCCTGGGGACCCAGTACTTC. Translation: CASSLRLAALGTQYF.

The chain couples TRBV7-8 to TRBJ2-5, with 8 nucleotides matching TRBD2. CDR3 length: 15 residues. Germline V gives CDR1 SGHVS, CDR2 FQNEAQ. With 0 bases clipped from V and 5 bases from J, the junction kept 5 bases outside the gene matches. This chain's CDR3 is CASSLAVPGGETQYF. In DNA form, the CDR3 reads TGTGCCAGCAGCTTAGCTGTCCCGGGAGGGGAGACCCAGTACTTC.

The chain links TRBV4-1 to TRBJ2-4, with TRBD1 matching 9 bases. The CDR3 covers 18 residues. V trimming: 2 bases; J trimming: 0 bases; junction bases outside the gene matches: 8. CDR1 is MGHRA and CDR2 is YSYEKL in the germline V gene. CDR3 amino acids: CASSQNDRGAIAKNIQYF. In DNA form, the CDR3 reads TGCGCCAGCAGCCAAAACGACAGGGGGGCCATAGCCAAAAACATTCAGTACTTC.

The genes are TRBV6-6 and TRBJ2-1, with TRBD1 identical over 7 bases. This CDR3 has 15 residues. Looked up from germline, CDR1 is MNHNY and CDR2 is SVGAGI (reference sequence). The V and J ends lost 0 bases and 6 bases, in that order; junction bases with no gene match: 5. The CDR3 bases are TGTGCCAGCAGTTACTCCCGGCCAGGGGGCAATGAGCAGTTCTTC. Protein: CASSYSRPGGNEQFF.

V is TRBV2 and J is TRBJ1-3; D remains unclear. This CDR3 region has 16 residues. Germline CDR1 SNHLY, CDR2 FYNNEI. The V and J ends lost 5 bases and 0 bases respectively, with 14 bases between them. The CDR3 sequence is CASSSRGPFSGNTIYF. The CDR3 coding sequence is TGTGCCAGCAGTTCCCGAGGGCCGTTCTCTGGAAACACCATATATTTT.

The rearrangement links TRBV28 to TRBJ2-7, with 9 bases that match TRBD2. The V gene end was trimmed by 6 bases and the J gene end by 7 bases; junction bases not matched to a gene: 16. Germline lookup yields CDR1 MDHEN and CDR2 SYDVKM. This CDR3 has 16 residues. DNA of the CDR3: TGTGCCAGCAGCTCACCTGAAGCGGGAGGCTTTGGTGAGCAGTACGTC. Translation gives CASSSPEAGGFGEQYV.

The gene calls are TRBV5-6 and TRBJ2-2; 9 nucleotides align to TRBD1. V shed 5 bases, J shed 1 base, and the junction held 9 bases outside the gene matches. Germline values: CDR1 SGHDT, CDR2 YYEEEE. The CDR3 spans 17 residues. The CDR3 DNA follows: TGTGCCAGCAGGGGACTACAGGGGGCGCAGAACACCGGGGAGCTGTTTTTT. Amino acids: CASRGLQGAQNTGELFF. Filled out from reference TRBV5-6 and TRBJ2-2, the complete variable domain reads DAGVTQSPTHLIKTRGQQVTLRCSPKSGHDTVSWYQQALGQGPQFIFQYYEEEERQRGNFPDRFSGHQFPNYSSELNVNALLLGDSALYLCASRGLQGAQNTGELFFGEGSRLTVL.

This chain links TRBV19 with TRBJ2-1; 11 bases map to TRBD1. The CDR3 contains 16 residues. V lost 4 bases and J lost 4; bases outside the gene matches: 6. Germline lookup yields CDR1 LNHDA and CDR2 SQIVND (reference sequence). For the CDR3, the DNA is TGTGCCAGTAGTACCGGGACAGGGGGGTCATACAATGAGCAGTTCTTC. Its protein product is CASSTGTGGSYNEQFF. Full variable domain (missing parts from reference TRBV19 and TRBJ2-1): DGGITQSPKYLFRKEGQNVTLSCEQNLNHDAMYWYRQDPGQGLRLIYYSQIVNDFQKGDIAEGYSVSREKKESFPLTVTSAQKNPTAFYLCASSTGTGGSYNEQFFGPGTRLTVL.

V and J are TRBV19 and TRBJ1-2, with a weak D call TRBD1 (5 bases). Trimming cost V 9 bases and J 5 bases, with 7 bases left between them. The CDR3 contains 10 residues. The germline CDR1 and CDR2 sequences are LNHDA and SQIVND (reference sequence). The CDR3 sequence is CASRGYGYTF. The CDR3 coding sequence is TGTGCCAGCCGGGGGTATGGCTACACCTTC.

The V call is TRBV5-3, the J call TRBJ2-7; 9 positions agree with TRBD2. TRBV5-3 is designated an ORF whose function remains uncertain. With V trimmed by 0 bases and J by 4 bases, 8 bases remained unmatched. This CDR3 is built from 16 residues. CDR3 sequence (DNA): TGTGCCAGAAGCTTGGCTTCTCCTAGCGGGGTTTACGAGCAGTACTTC. Protein sequence: CARSLASPSGVYEQYF.

The gene calls are TRBV30 and TRBJ1-1, with D unresolved. The CDR3 spans 14 residues. The V and J ends lost 4 bases and 1 base respectively, with 13 bases between them. Germline V gene lookup returns CDR1 GTSNPN and CDR2 SVGIG (reference sequence). CDR3 nucleotide sequence: TGTGCCTGGACGCCATACACGGGGAACACTGAAGCTTTCTTT. Translated: CAWTPYTGNTEAFF.

The V gene is TRBV7-2, the J gene TRBJ1-5; 8 bases map to TRBD1. Per germline, CDR1 SGHTA and CDR2 FQGNSA. CDR3 length equals 15 residues. V shed 5 bases, J shed 5 bases, and the junction held 8 bases outside the gene matches. CDR3 nucleotides: TGTGCCAGCAGCGGCTCGACAGGGGTGGATCAGCCCCAGCATTTT. Protein sequence: CASSGSTGVDQPQHF.

This chain joins TRBV2 and TRBJ2-5; TRBD1 agrees at 10 bases. Germline V lookup: CDR1 SNHLY, CDR2 FYNNEI. CDR3 size: 16 residues. The V gene end was trimmed by 6 bases and the J gene end by 4 bases; junction bases not matched to a gene: 11. The CDR3 loop is CASRRDRGVEGETQYF. The CDR3 DNA reads TGTGCCAGCAGGAGGGACAGGGGAGTAGAGGGAGAGACCCAGTACTTC.

This clone was seen just once. CDR3 in amino acids: CASSLKTGGEFTLHF. In DNA, the CDR3 is TGTGCCAGCAGCTTGAAGACAGGGGGAGAATTCACCCTCCACTTT. The chain employs TRBV5-4 and TRBJ1-6, with 9 bases that match TRBD1. Per germline, CDR1 SGHNT and CDR2 YYREEE (reference sequence). Trimming cost V 1 base and J 14 bases; bases outside gene matches: 10. This CDR3 has 15 amino acids.

The CDR3 sequence: CASSPRTVANEKLFF. CDR3 nucleotides: TGTGCCAGCAGTCCCAGGACAGTTGCTAATGAAAAACTGTTTTTT. The rearrangement joins TRBV6-1 to TRBJ1-4, with a weak D call TRBD1 (6 bases). V lost 5 bases to trimming and J lost 3 bases, with 13 bases between them. CDR1 is MNHNS and CDR2 is SASEGT in the germline V gene. The CDR3 is made up of 15 amino acids.

The rearrangement joins TRBV5-5 to TRBJ2-2; a possible D gene is TRBD2 (7 bases). CDR1 and CDR2 from the germline V gene are SGHKS and YYEKEE (reference sequence). CDR3 length: 16 residues. Trimming removed 1 base at V and 7 bases at J, with 17 bases between. CDR3 nucleotide sequence: TGTGCCAGCAGCTTGTATCGGGGGGCTAGCATCGGGGAGCTGTTTTTT. It yields the protein CASSLYRGASIGELFF.

This clone has a handful of counts. The V and J genes are TRBV27 and TRBJ1-6; 10 bases are shared with TRBD1. CDR1 and CDR2 (germline): MNHEY, SMNVEV (reference sequence). The trim removed 7 bases at V and 14 bases at J, leaving 11 bases unmatched. This CDR3 is built from 14 residues. The CDR3 is CASKPGQGITALHF. The CDR3 bases are TGTGCCAGCAAACCGGGACAGGGGATAACGGCCCTCCACTTT.

V usage is TRBV19 and J usage is TRBJ1-1; D gene unclear. The CDR3 consists of 15 residues. Germline V lookup: CDR1 LNHDA, CDR2 SQIVND (reference sequence). V dropped 5 bases and J dropped 2 bases, with 15 bases sitting between them. CDR3 DNA: TGTGCCAGTAGTTATACAGCCCAAGTTAACACTGAAGCTTTCTTT. It encodes CASSYTAQVNTEAFF. Filled out from reference TRBV19 and TRBJ1-1, the complete variable domain reads DGGITQSPKYLFRKEGQNVTLSCEQNLNHDAMYWYRQDPGQGLRLIYYSQIVNDFQKGDIAEGYSVSREKKESFPLTVTSAQKNPTAFYLCASSYTAQVNTEAFFGQGTRLTVV.

CDR3 in DNA: TGTGCCTGCCGGAAAACGGGACAGGGGGGAACCGGGGAGCTGTTTTTT. It codes for CACRKTGQGGTGELFF. The chain recombines TRBV30 with TRBJ2-2, with 11 nucleotides matching TRBD1. V was clipped by 6 bases and J by 5 bases; unmatched bases: 11. There are 16 residues in the CDR3. The germline gives CDR1 GTSNPN, CDR2 SVGIG (reference sequence).

The chain is built from TRBV19 and TRBJ1-1; tentative D call: TRBD1 (5 bases). The germline gives CDR1 LNHDA, CDR2 SQIVND (reference sequence). Trimming took off 3 bases at V and 7 bases at J, with 12 bases between the two ends. The CDR3 length is 13 residues. The CDR3 is CASSIGRAFEAFF. CDR3 in DNA: TGTGCCAGTAGTATTGGCAGGGCCTTTGAAGCTTTCTTT. Combining the CDR3 with reference TRBV19 and TRBJ1-1 gives the whole variable domain DGGITQSPKYLFRKEGQNVTLSCEQNLNHDAMYWYRQDPGQGLRLIYYSQIVNDFQKGDIAEGYSVSREKKESFPLTVTSAQKNPTAFYLCASSIGRAFEAFFGQGTRLTVV.

The chain carries TRBV19 and TRBJ1-4; TRBD1 is a possible D gene (5 bases). Germline values: CDR1 LNHDA, CDR2 SQIVND (reference sequence). This CDR3 contains 14 residues. V dropped 4 bases and J dropped 7 bases, with 13 bases sitting between them. The CDR3 nucleotides are TGTGCCAGTAGTACGGGGGGGGAGGTTGAAAAACTGTTTTTT. This encodes CASSTGGEVEKLFF.

This clone appeared a single time. V gene TRBV7-2 combines with J gene TRBJ1-1; tentative D call: TRBD1 (5 bases). V was shortened by 1 base and J by 0 bases, with 12 bases between the two germline ends. The CDR3 consists of 16 residues. Germline V CDR1 and CDR2: SGHTA, FQGNSA. DNA of the CDR3: TGTGCCAGCAGCTTAGGACAGACAGCGTTGAACACTGAAGCTTTCTTT. Amino acid sequence: CASSLGQTALNTEAFF.